This is a list of T cell receptor beta chains from one sample in a study of cytotoxic CD8 clonotypes in ibrutinib-treated CLL. TCRdb's table, derived via immunoSEQ multiplex PCR, lists solely in-frame clones and lacks some. Among about 130,000 clones listed, approximately 80% were seen once. The material sequenced was PBMCs, taken after 12 months of ibrutinib treatment. Source of these receptors: a human donor with chronic lymphocytic leukemia. CDR3s include the opening cysteine and the closing phenylalanine or tryptophan. D genes are given only for firm matches.

>NA|TRBJ2-7|TRBV4-3
CASSQDLVFYEQYF
>NA|TRBJ2-7|TRBV5-4
CASSLGSTYEQYF
>NA|TRBJ1-1|TRBV5-4
CASSRASGYEAFF
>NA|TRBJ1-5|TRBV6-1
CASRDGSNQPQHF
>TRBD1|TRBJ2-7|TRBV6-5
CASRILRDSTYEQYF
>NA|TRBJ2-1|TRBV5-1
CASSLSTRVVDEQFF
>TRBD1|TRBJ1-1|TRBV29-1
CSVGTGTGTEAFF
>NA|TRBJ2-5|TRBV11-2
CASSLRRLGETQYF
>NA|TRBJ2-7|TRBV5-1
CASSLSEGGTYEQYF
>NA|TRBJ2-2|TRBV7-2
CASSPSGPGSSGELFF
>NA|TRBJ1-2|TRBV4-2
CASSQGDEGTDYGYTF
>NA|TRBJ2-7|TRBV7-9
CASSSLYEQYF
>TRBD2|TRBJ2-2|TRBV2
CASSYVTSGRTGELFF
>NA|TRBJ2-3|TRBV7-6
CASSLVGGASSTDTQYF
>NA|TRBJ2-6|TRBV5-8
CASSLQVNRVSGANVLTF
>NA|TRBJ1-5|TRBV5-1
CASSPGHGGGNQPQHF